One and the same sample provided the 30 T cell receptor beta chains below, sequenced in a study of T cells in localized non-small cell lung cancer. Data came from immunoSEQ multiplex PCR; TCRdb stores just in-frame clones and leaves some out. The sample carries under 35,000 clones, about 91% recorded once. Sequenced material: peripheral blood, taken before any cancer treatment. These receptors all come from a female donor over 55 with stage I lung adenocarcinoma.

The chain carries TRBV10-3 and TRBJ1-1; 8 bases fit TRBD1. The J segment lost 6 bases and the V segment lost 2 bases, leaving 2 bases of the junction unmatched. Germline loops: CDR1 ENHRY, CDR2 SYGVKD. This CDR3 is built from 13 residues. As DNA, the CDR3 is TGTGCCATCAGTGAGCAGGGGGCATCTGAAGCTTTCTTT. This gives the protein CAISEQGASEAFF.

This clone has only one observation. The chain recombines TRBV9 with TRBJ1-1; perhaps TRBD1 as D (5 bases). CDR1 and CDR2 (germline): SGDLS, YYNGEE. This CDR3 spans 13 amino acids. The V and J ends lost 8 bases and 1 base respectively, with 12 bases between them. CDR3 DNA: TGTGCCAGTTCAAGGGGAAGGAACACTGAAGCTTTCTTT. Translated, it gives CASSRGRNTEAFF.

V gene TRBV5-1 combines with J gene TRBJ2-5; D not resolved. The J call may be mistaken, given a closer DNA end match to TRBJ2-7. Germline CDR1 is SGHRS and CDR2 is YFSETQ. The CDR3 contains 14 residues. The CDR3 nucleotides are TGCGCCAGCAGCCTAGACCCCAGTAGCTACGAGCAGTACTTC. Translated: CASSLDPSSYEQYF.

This rearrangement joins TRBV15 to TRBJ2-5; D possibly matches TRBD1 or TRBD2 (6 bases each). The CDR3 is 14 amino acids. Trimming left V 0 bases short and J 4 bases short, with 9 bases between. CDR1 is LNHNV and CDR2 is YYDKDF in the germline V gene (reference sequence). The CDR3 bases are TGTGCCACCAGCAGAGATGGGGGGCGAGAGACCCAGTACTTC. This translates into CATSRDGGRETQYF.

The chain carries TRBV10-1 and TRBJ2-7, with D tentatively TRBD2 (5 bases). Trimming cost V 0 bases and J 4 bases, with 7 bases left between them. The germline V gene encodes CDR1 WNHNN and CDR2 SYGVQD (reference sequence). This CDR3 region has 13 residues. Written as DNA, the CDR3 is TGCGCCAGCAGTGAGTCCCCGGGGTACGAGCAGTACTTC. Its translation: CASSESPGYEQYF.

The chain joins TRBV6-1 to TRBJ1-4; D gene unclear. The CDR3 covers 13 residues. CDR1 is MNHNS and CDR2 is SASEGT in the germline V gene. The CDR3 region is CAAKGDPNEKLFF. CDR3 bases: TGTGCAGCGAAGGGTGACCCGAATGAAAAACTGTTTTTT.

The chain joins TRBV2 to TRBJ2-7, with 11 nucleotides matching TRBD1. The germline gives CDR1 SNHLY, CDR2 FYNNEI. The CDR3 is 19 amino acids. The V gene end was trimmed by 7 bases and the J gene end by 1 base; junction bases not matched to a gene: 18. Written as DNA, the CDR3 is TGTGCCAGCATGGGGATATTCGGGACAGGGGGGAAAGGGTCCTACGAGCAGTACTTC. Translation gives CASMGIFGTGGKGSYEQYF.

The chain combines TRBV6-1 with TRBJ1-2; D is possibly TRBD1 (6 bases). Looked up from germline, CDR1 is MNHNS and CDR2 is SASEGT. The CDR3 totals 15 residues. V was cut by 2 bases and J by 4 bases, with 14 bases left in between. The DNA of the CDR3 is TGTGCCAGCAGTGAACACGGGGGCGGAGGCTATGGCTACACCTTC. Protein: CASSEHGGGGYGYTF.

This rearrangement joins TRBV6-1 to TRBJ1-5, with D hard to call. The CDR3 runs to 14 residues. The germline gives CDR1 MNHNS, CDR2 SASEGT. Trimming took 3 bases from V and 4 from J, leaving 10 bases between them. The CDR3 coding sequence is TGTGCCAGCAGTGAGGTAGAAAATAATCAGCCCCAGCATTTT. Its translation: CASSEVENNQPQHF.

This rearrangement joins TRBV11-2 to TRBJ2-5, with D unresolved. V gave up 2 bases and J gave up 4 bases, with 23 bases separating them. This CDR3 contains 18 residues. Looked up from germline, CDR1 is SGHAT and CDR2 is FQNNGV. The DNA of the CDR3 is TGTGCCAGCAGCTTATTATGGGTGGAGAATACGTTGGGAGAGACCCAGTACTTC. It is translated as CASSLLWVENTLGETQYF.

The chain links TRBV29-1 to TRBJ2-1, with a tentative D call TRBD2 (5 bases). This CDR3 has 12 residues. Germline V gene data show CDR1 as SQVTM and CDR2 as ANQGSEA. V gave up 6 bases and J gave up 7 bases, with 13 bases separating them. In DNA, the CDR3 is TGCAGCGTAAACGGACTCACTAATGAGCAGTTCTTC. It codes for CSVNGLTNEQFF.

The chain is built from TRBV10-2 and TRBJ1-1; D may be TRBD1 (5 bases). Deletions cut 0 bases from V and 9 bases from J, with 11 bases between. Germline CDR1 reads WSHSY; CDR2 reads SAAADI. The CDR3 sequence is 13 residues long. The CDR3 DNA is TGCGCCAGCAGTGAGTCGGGAAGGACAAAAGCTTTCTTT. It is translated as CASSESGRTKAFF.

In its sample, this clone was seen once. The rearrangement joins TRBV28 to TRBJ2-3; D possibly corresponds to TRBD2 (7 bases). The V gene lost 4 bases and the J gene lost 3 bases, with 14 bases spanning the gap. The CDR3 totals 15 residues. Germline CDR1 reads MDHEN; CDR2 reads SYDVKM. CDR3: CASSSRGGATDTQYF. CDR3 DNA: TGTGCCAGCAGTTCTCGAGGGGGGGCAACAGATACGCAGTATTTT. The full variable domain, its missing parts supplied by reference TRBV28 and TRBJ2-3, is DVKVTQSSRYLVKRTGEKVFLECVQDMDHENMFWYRQDPGLGLRLIYFSYDVKMKEKGDIPEGYSVSREKKERFSLILESASTNQTSMYLCASSSRGGATDTQYFGPGTRLTVL.

The rearrangement joins TRBV15 to TRBJ1-5, with D unclear. Germline CDR1 is LNHNV and CDR2 is YYDKDF (reference sequence). The ends were cut back, 1 base at V and 2 bases at J, with 12 bases in the middle. This CDR3 is 16 amino acids long. CDR3 region: CATSRGVAKGNQPQHF. As DNA, the CDR3 is TGTGCCACCAGCAGAGGGGTTGCGAAGGGCAATCAGCCCCAGCATTTT.

The chain carries TRBV29-1 and TRBJ1-1, with D maybe TRBD1 (6 bases). CDR3 length equals 13 residues. Germline V gene data show CDR1 as SQVTM and CDR2 as ANQGSEA. V was pared by 5 bases and J by 0 bases, with 10 bases between. CDR3 nucleotides: TGCAGCGTTCACAGGGACCTGAACACTGAAGCTTTCTTT. It yields the protein CSVHRDLNTEAFF.

The chain employs TRBV11-3 and TRBJ2-2, with TRBD1 identical over 8 bases. The CDR3 has 14 residues. In germline, CDR1 is SGHNT, CDR2 YENEEA. Trimming cost V 5 bases and J 8 bases; bases outside gene matches: 7. CDR3 amino acids: CASSDRTGSGELFF. The CDR3 coding sequence is TGTGCCAGCAGCGACCGGACAGGGTCAGGGGAGCTGTTTTTT.

This chain joins TRBV14 and TRBJ1-1; D unresolved. Deletions cut 0 bases from V and 5 bases from J, with 13 bases between. Germline V lookup: CDR1 SGHDN, CDR2 FVKESK. There are 15 residues in the CDR3. CDR3 sequence (DNA): TGTGCCAGCAGCCAAGATGGCGCCCTGGGTACTGAAGCTTTCTTT. Its translation is CASSQDGALGTEAFF.

The chain couples TRBV5-1 to TRBJ1-2, with D possibly TRBD1 on 6 matching bases. Germline V gene data show CDR1 as SGHRS and CDR2 as YFSETQ. This CDR3 spans 14 amino acids. Deletions cut 2 bases from V and 2 bases from J, with 10 bases between. The CDR3 nucleotides are TGCGCCAGCAGCTTCGGGGGGCCCAACTATGGCTACACCTTC. Residues: CASSFGGPNYGYTF. The whole variable domain, remainder taken from reference TRBV5-1 and TRBJ1-2, is KAGVTQTPRYLIKTRGQQVTLSCSPISGHRSVSWYQQTPGQGLQFLFEYFSETQRNKGNFPGRFSGRQFSNSRSEMNVSTLELGDSALYLCASSFGGPNYGYTFGSGTRLTVV.

This rearrangement joins TRBV5-1 to TRBJ2-3; D not certain. There are 17 residues in the CDR3. V was pared by 0 bases and J by 2 bases, with 16 bases between. Germline values: CDR1 SGHRS, CDR2 YFSETQ. The CDR3 loop reads CASSLGELIGSTDTQYF. DNA of the CDR3: TGCGCCAGCAGCTTGGGCGAGTTGATCGGGTCCACAGATACGCAGTATTTT.

The chain uses TRBV4-1 and TRBJ2-7, with 8 bases identical to TRBD1. Trimming at V came to 2 bases and at J to 2 bases, leaving 5 bases not matched to a gene. Germline V gives CDR1 MGHRA, CDR2 YSYEKL. The CDR3 length is 15 residues. In DNA, the CDR3 is TGCGCCAGCAGCCAAAACAGGGGGGCGACCTACGAGCAGTACTTC. Amino acid sequence: CASSQNRGATYEQYF.

The rearrangement joins TRBV28 to TRBJ2-4, with D possibly being TRBD2 (5 bases). Germline V gene data show CDR1 as MDHEN and CDR2 as SYDVKM. CDR3 length equals 12 residues. The V and J ends lost 4 bases and 9 bases respectively, with 10 bases between them. The CDR3 DNA reads TGTGCCAGCAGTTCAAGAGAGGGCATTCAGTACTTC. Its translation is CASSSREGIQYF.

The CDR3 loop is CASSLYGTGELFF. In DNA form, the CDR3 reads TGTGCCAGCAGCTTATACGGCACCGGGGAGCTGTTTTTT. This chain connects TRBV11-2 to TRBJ2-2; D ambiguous. The CDR3 totals 13 residues. The V and J ends lost 2 bases and 4 bases respectively, with 5 bases between them. Germline loops: CDR1 SGHAT, CDR2 FQNNGV. The complete variable domain, with remaining parts taken from reference TRBV11-2 and TRBJ2-2, reads EAGVAQSPRYKIIEKRQSVAFWCNPISGHATLYWYQQILGQGPKLLIQFQNNGVVDDSQLPKDRFSAERLKGVDSTLKIQPAKLEDSAVYLCASSLYGTGELFFGEGSRLTVL.

This rearrangement joins TRBV6-5 to TRBJ1-2; the D gene is possibly TRBD1 (6 bases). Germline V gene sequence: CDR1 MNHEY, CDR2 SVGAGI. V dropped 0 bases and J dropped 4 bases, with 9 bases sitting between them. The CDR3 spans 14 residues. CDR3 sequence reads: CASSYSDRFYGYTF. CDR3 bases: TGTGCCAGCAGTTACTCCGACAGGTTCTATGGCTACACCTTC.

The CDR3, as DNA: TGTGCCTGGAGTGTTAATTTGGCAGGTGCCGGGGAGCTGTTTTTT. It yields the protein CAWSVNLAGAGELFF. The chain uses TRBV30 and TRBJ2-2, with D uncertain. The CDR3 covers 15 residues. Trimming removed 0 bases at V and 6 bases at J, with 14 bases between. Germline V gene data show CDR1 as GTSNPN and CDR2 as SVGIG (reference sequence).

This clone has only a few counts. This chain joins TRBV16 and TRBJ2-1; D uncertain. Trimming left V 1 base short and J 5 bases short, with 3 bases between. This CDR3 contains 12 residues. Per germline, CDR1 KGHSY and CDR2 FQNENV. In nucleotides, the CDR3 is TGTGCCAGCAGCCAATATAACAATGAGCAGTTCTTC. Translating it yields CASSQYNNEQFF.

This clone has just a few counts. The V gene is TRBV7-9, the J gene TRBJ1-2, with 7 nucleotides matching TRBD1. V dropped 4 bases and J dropped 8; count of bases not matched to a gene: 10. The CDR3 sequence is 14 residues long. Germline CDR1 reads SEHNR; CDR2 reads FQNEAQ (reference sequence). The CDR3 sequence: CASSSQQGIDGYTF. In DNA, the CDR3 is TGTGCCAGCAGCTCCCAACAGGGGATCGACGGCTACACCTTC. Using reference TRBV7-9 and TRBJ1-2 for the parts outside the CDR3, the full variable domain is DTGVSQNPRHKITKRGQNVTFRCDPISEHNRLYWYRQTLGQGPEFLTYFQNEAQLEKSRLLSDRFSAERPKGSFSTLEIQRTEQGDSAMYLCASSSQQGIDGYTFGSGTRLTVV.

This chain connects TRBV7-6 to TRBJ1-6; 9 bases align to TRBD1. The CDR3 is 14 amino acids. Germline values: CDR1 SGHVS, CDR2 FNYEAQ. The ends lost 5 bases at V and 8 bases at J; junction bases unmatched: 4. The CDR3 sequence is CASSLGQGDSPLHF. DNA for the CDR3: TGTGCCAGCAGCCTGGGACAGGGCGATTCACCCCTCCACTTT.

This clone has a handful of counts. The chain employs TRBV4-1 and TRBJ1-4; unclear D gene. The germline V gene encodes CDR1 MGHRA and CDR2 YSYEKL. Trimming shortened V by 4 bases and J by 8 bases, and 17 bases separated the two germline ends. The CDR3 totals 15 residues. CDR3 sequence: CASSLPSLGREKLFF. In DNA, the CDR3 is TGCGCCAGCAGCCTCCCCAGCTTGGGTAGGGAAAAACTGTTTTTT.

The chain carries TRBV6-1 and TRBJ2-3; 7 nucleotides agree with TRBD1. J gave up 2 bases and V 8 bases, and 4 bases lay outside the gene matches. The CDR3 loop spans 13 amino acids. CDR1 MNHNS and CDR2 SASEGT come from the germline V gene. The CDR3 DNA sequence: TGTGCCAGCCGGACAGGAAACACAGATACGCAGTATTTT. Protein: CASRTGNTDTQYF.

V usage is TRBV18 and J usage is TRBJ2-5, with D uncertain. The germline V gene encodes CDR1 KGHSH and CDR2 LQKENI. CDR3 length: 12 residues. Trimming cost V 2 bases and J 2 bases, with 3 bases left between them. DNA for the CDR3: TGTGCCAGCTCACCATCTCAAGAGACCCAGTACTTC. This codes for CASSPSQETQYF.